The 32 T cell receptor beta chains below come from one sample, sequenced in a study of blood T cell repertoires in COVID-19. Libraries were prepared by immunoSEQ multiplex PCR; TCRdb keeps only in-frame clonotypes and omits some of them. This sample yields a few hundred thousand clones, of which roughly 86% are seen a single time; 1.5% to 2.5% belongs to the top ten. The sequenced sample was PBMCs or T cells enriched from blood (not recorded which). Receptors originate from a man in his forties or fifties in a cohort exposed to, infected with or recovered from COVID-19 (not recorded which).

The gene calls are TRBV4-1 and TRBJ2-5; 10 nucleotides align to TRBD2. The CDR3 runs to 16 residues. The V gene end was trimmed by 3 bases and the J gene end by 2 bases; junction bases not matched to a gene: 6. CDR1 is MGHRA, CDR2 YSYEKL, per germline. This chain's CDR3 is CASSHLWTSGQETQYF. CDR3 nucleotide sequence: TGCGCCAGCAGCCACCTTTGGACTAGCGGACAAGAGACCCAGTACTTC.

This clone was recorded a few times. The J gene is TRBJ2-5, the V gene TRBV27, with 9 bases aligning to TRBD2. Trimming cost V 0 bases and J 4 bases; bases outside gene matches: 15. The germline gives CDR1 MNHEY, CDR2 SMNVEV (reference sequence). CDR3 length: 19 residues. Here the CDR3 DNA reads TGTGCCAGCAGTTTATCCCGCGGATCGATTAGCGGGAGTTTAGAGACCCAGTACTTC. This sequence encodes CASSLSRGSISGSLETQYF.

V gene TRBV25-1 combines with J gene TRBJ2-3; the D is unclear. V was shortened by 5 bases and J by 2 bases, with 8 bases between the two germline ends. CDR3 length: 13 residues. Per germline, CDR1 MGHDK and CDR2 SYGVNS. The CDR3 DNA reads TGTGCCAGCAGTAAACAATTCACAGATACGCAGTATTTT. Amino acids: CASSKQFTDTQYF.

CDR3 loop: CASSLSDRLNTEAFF. The CDR3 nucleotides are TGCGCCAGCAGCCTTTCCGACAGACTGAACACTGAAGCTTTCTTT. The gene calls are TRBV4-1 and TRBJ1-1, with D possibly TRBD1 on 5 matching bases. CDR1 is MGHRA and CDR2 is YSYEKL in the germline V gene. V shed 4 bases and J shed 0 bases, with 12 bases lying between them. This CDR3 comprises 15 residues.

The V and J genes are TRBV18 and TRBJ2-1, with D maybe TRBD2 (5 bases). CDR3 length: 15 amino acids. The germline V gene has CDR1 KGHSH and CDR2 LQKENI. Trimming removed 3 bases from V and 1 base from J, with 10 bases in between. The CDR3 is CASSPSDSSYNEQFF. The CDR3 DNA follows: TGTGCCAGCTCACCTAGCGATTCATCCTACAATGAGCAGTTCTTC.

The chain is built from TRBV28 and TRBJ2-7; D is uncertain. The CDR3 totals 13 residues. Trimming took 11 bases from V and 2 from J, leaving 16 bases between them. The germline gives CDR1 MDHEN, CDR2 SYDVKM. CDR3 sequence (DNA): TGTGCCGTTTTGACCCCAGGCGCCTACGAGCAGTACTTC. Protein: CAVLTPGAYEQYF.

This clone was counted at least ten times. The chain carries TRBV20-1 and TRBJ1-2; D unresolved. From germline, CDR1 is DFQATT and CDR2 SNEGSKA (reference sequence). This CDR3 has 11 amino acids. V was cut by 5 bases and J by 8 bases, with 12 bases left in between. This chain's CDR3 is CSAHSGVGYTF. The CDR3 bases are TGCAGTGCTCACAGTGGCGTCGGCTACACCTTC.

V is TRBV3-1 (or the pseudogene TRBV3-2) and J is TRBJ1-2; TRBD1 matches 10 bases. The CDR3 is made up of 17 amino acids. V shed 4 bases, J shed 8 bases, and the junction held 16 bases outside the gene matches. Per the germline V gene, CDR1 is LGHDT and CDR2 is YNNKEL (reference sequence). CDR3 region: CASSLPGSGQGMRGYTF. CDR3 DNA: TGTGCCAGCAGCCTCCCGGGTTCGGGACAGGGGATGAGGGGCTACACCTTC.

The chain carries TRBV14 and TRBJ1-5; possible D gene TRBD1, 5 bases. This CDR3 spans 14 amino acids. The ends were cut back, 4 bases at V and 4 bases at J, with 11 bases in the middle. Germline-derived CDR1 and CDR2 are SGHDN and FVKESK. In DNA, the CDR3 is TGTGCCAGCAGCCTCCGGGGGGGAAATCAGCCCCAGCATTTT. This encodes CASSLRGGNQPQHF.

The chain is built from TRBV6-5 and TRBJ2-3; 9 bases match TRBD2. With 7 bases clipped from V and 4 bases from J, the junction kept 6 bases outside the gene matches. CDR1 and CDR2 (germline): MNHEY, SVGAGI. The CDR3 is 14 amino acids. CDR3 nucleotides: TGTGCCAGCATCTATAGCGGGAGTCCAGATACGCAGTATTTT. It codes for CASIYSGSPDTQYF.

The chain employs TRBV11-2 and TRBJ2-1, with 10 nucleotides matching TRBD2. With V trimmed by 1 base and J by 3 bases, 0 bases remained unmatched. This CDR3 region has 15 residues. Germline lookup yields CDR1 SGHAT and CDR2 FQNNGV. CDR3 sequence (DNA): TGTGCCAGCAGCTTAGCTAGCGGGAGCTACAATGAGCAGTTCTTC. Translating gives CASSLASGSYNEQFF.

The genes are TRBV25-1 and TRBJ1-6, with 11 nucleotides matching TRBD1. The V gene's germline CDR1 is MGHDK and CDR2 SYGVNS. There are 15 residues in the CDR3. The junction had 3 bases not matched to a gene; V was cut back by 3 bases and J by 8 bases. The CDR3 bases are TGTGCCAGCAGTGATCCGGGACAGGGGGATTCACCCCTCCACTTT. It specifies CASSDPGQGDSPLHF.

The chain couples TRBV28 to TRBJ2-6; 8 positions match TRBD1. With 8 bases clipped from V and 0 bases from J, the junction kept 6 bases outside the gene matches. This CDR3 is built from 16 residues. Germline loops: CDR1 MDHEN, CDR2 SYDVKM. The CDR3 loop reads CASSGGSLSGANVLTF. The CDR3, as DNA: TGTGCCAGCTCAGGGGGCAGTCTCTCTGGGGCCAACGTCCTGACTTTC.

The V gene is TRBV28, the J gene TRBJ2-1, with 7 bases fitting TRBD1. Germline CDR1 MDHEN, CDR2 SYDVKM. V was pared by 5 bases and J by 6 bases, with 10 bases of the junction left unmatched. This CDR3 has 15 amino acids. CDR3 in DNA: TGTGCCAGCAGTAAGACAGGGATCCCAATCAATGAGCAGTTCTTC. Protein product: CASSKTGIPINEQFF.

The chain recombines TRBV5-1 with TRBJ2-2; a possible D gene is TRBD1 (6 bases). V lost 4 bases, J lost 5 bases, and 18 bases lay in between. CDR1 and CDR2 from the germline V gene are SGHRS and YFSETQ. The CDR3 loop spans 16 amino acids. CDR3 in amino acids: CASSPDRVELTGELFF. The CDR3 DNA follows: TGCGCCAGCAGCCCGGACAGAGTAGAACTAACCGGGGAGCTGTTTTTT.

This clone was detected a few times. The chain recombines TRBV18 with TRBJ1-1; D is possibly TRBD1 (5 bases). Germline assignment: CDR1 KGHSH and CDR2 LQKENI. The CDR3 has 14 residues. Trimming cost V 4 bases and J 3 bases, with 12 bases left between them. DNA for the CDR3: TGTGCCAGCTCACAGGGGAAGGATGACACTGAAGCTTTCTTT. Its translation: CASSQGKDDTEAFF.

The chain employs TRBV29-1 and TRBJ1-5; no clear D. There are 13 residues in the CDR3. Germline CDR1 SQVTM, CDR2 ANQGSEA. V was trimmed by 4 bases and J by 6 bases, leaving 13 bases between them. The CDR3: CSVASQVGQPQHF. CDR3 in DNA: TGCAGCGTTGCGTCGCAGGTAGGTCAGCCCCAGCATTTT.

The rearrangement joins TRBV19 to TRBJ2-1; weak D call: TRBD1 (6 bases). Per germline, CDR1 LNHDA and CDR2 SQIVND (reference sequence). This CDR3 region has 15 residues. Trimming took 5 bases from V and 0 from J, leaving 11 bases between them. Here the CDR3 reads CASSPQGFSYNEQFF. The CDR3 nucleotides read TGTGCCAGTAGTCCACAGGGCTTCTCCTACAATGAGCAGTTCTTC. Combining the CDR3 with reference TRBV19 and TRBJ2-1 gives the whole variable domain DGGITQSPKYLFRKEGQNVTLSCEQNLNHDAMYWYRQDPGQGLRLIYYSQIVNDFQKGDIAEGYSVSREKKESFPLTVTSAQKNPTAFYLCASSPQGFSYNEQFFGPGTRLTVL.

This clone was counted a single time. This sequence joins TRBV19 and TRBJ2-5, with D possibly matching TRBD2 (6 bases). V was cut by 6 bases and J by 0 bases, with 11 bases left in between. This CDR3 region has 14 residues. The germline V gene encodes CDR1 LNHDA and CDR2 SQIVND (reference sequence). In nucleotides, the CDR3 is TGTGCCAGTAGCCGGGCGGGAAACCAAGAGACCCAGTACTTC. Translation gives CASSRAGNQETQYF.

This clone was picked up one time. The chain links TRBV19 to TRBJ2-1; 9 bases match TRBD2. J gave up 4 bases and V 7 bases, and 8 bases lay outside the gene matches. This CDR3 is 15 amino acids long. Germline CDR1 LNHDA, CDR2 SQIVND (reference sequence). The CDR3 protein is CASIGGGGFYNEQFF. The DNA of the CDR3 is TGTGCCAGTATAGGCGGGGGGGGATTTTACAATGAGCAGTTCTTC.

The chain uses TRBV28 and TRBJ2-2, with TRBD2 matching over 13 bases. V lost 6 bases, J lost 1 base, and 11 bases stayed unmatched. CDR1 is MDHEN, CDR2 SYDVKM, per germline. This CDR3 is 19 amino acids long. CDR3 bases: TGTGCCAGCAGACCCGCCCGGACTAGCGGGAGCGTGAACACCGGGGAGCTGTTTTTT. Translation gives CASRPARTSGSVNTGELFF.

The chain carries TRBV11-2 and TRBJ2-7, with D unclear. Trimming took 4 bases from V and 4 from J, leaving 14 bases between them. The germline V gene encodes CDR1 SGHAT and CDR2 FQNNGV. The CDR3 sequence is 14 residues long. CDR3 coding DNA: TGTGCCAGCAGCTCCAGAGGCTTCGCTTACGAGCAGTACTTC. Amino acids: CASSSRGFAYEQYF.

Written as DNA, the CDR3 is TGTGCCAGCAGCGTAGAGGTCGGAGGCCCCGGGGAGCTGTTTTTT. It specifies CASSVEVGGPGELFF. V is TRBV9 and J is TRBJ2-2; a possible D gene is TRBD2 (5 bases). The CDR3 is 15 amino acids. Germline V gives CDR1 SGDLS, CDR2 YYNGEE. Trimming stripped 0 bases from V and 6 bases from J, with 12 bases between.

The chain joins TRBV20-1 to TRBJ2-1; D gene uncertain. V shed 0 bases and J shed 7 bases, with 4 bases lying between them. Germline CDR1 reads DFQATT; CDR2 reads SNEGSKA (reference sequence). This CDR3 region has 11 residues. The CDR3 loop reads CSARDSNEQFF. The CDR3 DNA reads TGCAGTGCTAGAGATTCTAATGAGCAGTTCTTC.

Points on this clone: This specimen includes other DNA sequences encoding the same CDR3. V is TRBV7-6 and J is TRBJ1-5; maybe TRBD1 (5 bases). Germline CDR1 and CDR2: SGHVS and FNYEAQ. The CDR3 extends over 14 amino acids. Trimming removed 5 bases from V and 4 bases from J, with 12 bases in between. This CDR3 reads CASSLGAGNQPQHF. Written as DNA, the CDR3 is TGTGCCAGCAGCCTTGGGGCAGGTAATCAGCCCCAGCATTTT.

The J gene is TRBJ2-2, the V gene TRBV4-2; D uncertain. Germline V gene lookup returns CDR1 LGHNA and CDR2 YNFKEQ. This CDR3 region has 14 residues. Trimming stripped 5 bases from V and 2 bases from J, with 9 bases between. CDR3 region: CASSSSVNTGELFF. The CDR3 nucleotides are TGTGCCAGCAGCTCCAGCGTAAACACCGGGGAGCTGTTTTTT.

This clone has just one count. The chain's CDR3 is CASSPNTDYGYTF. The CDR3 DNA reads TGTGCCAGCTCACCAAATACGGACTATGGCTACACCTTC. The chain recombines TRBV18 with TRBJ1-2, with D unclear. CDR1 is KGHSH, CDR2 LQKENI, per germline. Trimming cost V 2 bases and J 3 bases, with 7 bases left between them. This CDR3 spans 13 amino acids.

The chain links TRBV5-1 to TRBJ2-7, with D unclear. The CDR3 runs to 12 residues. Trimming took off 4 bases at V and 7 bases at J, with 12 bases between the two ends. Per the germline V gene, CDR1 is SGHRS and CDR2 is YFSETQ. The DNA for the CDR3 is TGCGCCAGCAGCCTTGAGGTATCGGAGCAGTACTTC. This translates into CASSLEVSEQYF.

This clone appeared a single time. The chain has TRBV18 and TRBJ2-7; TRBD1 aligns across 8 bases. The V gene's germline CDR1 is KGHSH and CDR2 LQKENI. The CDR3 covers 15 residues. The junction had 8 bases not matched to a gene; V was cut back by 2 bases and J by 5 bases. CDR3 DNA: TGTGCCAGCTCACCATCTTTGGACAGGGACCACGAGCAGTACTTC. It encodes CASSPSLDRDHEQYF.

The chain recombines TRBV24-1 with TRBJ2-2; D remains ambiguous. Germline lookup yields CDR1 KGHDR and CDR2 SFDVKD. CDR3 length: 13 residues. With 10 bases removed from V and 2 bases from J, the gap between germline ends came to 10 bases. CDR3 loop: CATSHLNTGELFF. The CDR3 DNA is TGTGCCACTAGCCACCTTAACACCGGGGAGCTGTTTTTT.

CDR3 protein: CASSRTGTYEQYF. CDR3 coding DNA: TGTGCCAGCAGTCGGACAGGAACCTACGAGCAGTACTTC. This sequence joins TRBV25-1 and TRBJ2-7; 7 bases line up with TRBD1. Germline loops: CDR1 MGHDK, CDR2 SYGVNS. This CDR3 is 13 amino acids long. V was pared by 5 bases and J by 2 bases, with 3 bases of the junction left unmatched.

V usage is TRBV7-2 and J usage is TRBJ1-3; D not certain. Germline V gives CDR1 SGHTA, CDR2 FQGNSA. Trimming took off 3 bases at V and 1 base at J, with 4 bases between the two ends. The CDR3 has 13 residues. The CDR3 coding sequence is TGTGCCAGCAGCTTTCAGTCTGGAAACACCATATATTTT. Its translation: CASSFQSGNTIYF.